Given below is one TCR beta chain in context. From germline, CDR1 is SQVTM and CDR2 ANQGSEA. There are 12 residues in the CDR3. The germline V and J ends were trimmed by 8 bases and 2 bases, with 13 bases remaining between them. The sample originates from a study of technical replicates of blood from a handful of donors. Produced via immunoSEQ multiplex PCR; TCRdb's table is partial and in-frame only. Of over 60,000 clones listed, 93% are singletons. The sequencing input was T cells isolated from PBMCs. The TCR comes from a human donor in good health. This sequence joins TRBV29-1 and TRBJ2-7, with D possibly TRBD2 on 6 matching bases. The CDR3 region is CSMRDATYEQYF. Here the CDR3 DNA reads TGCAGCATGCGGGATGCTACCTACGAGCAGTACTTC.